The T cell receptor beta chain described here comes from a study of blood T cell repertoires in COVID-19. This CDR3 has 12 residues. J was trimmed by 6 bases and V by 4 bases; bases with no gene match: 0. Germline V gives CDR1 MNHEY, CDR2 SMNVEV (reference sequence). Measured with immunoSEQ multiplex PCR; TCRdb has only the in-frame clones, and not every one. Of 110,000 to 150,000 clones listed, around 82% were seen once; the top ten hold 5%. The material sequenced was peripheral blood. The receptor was derived from a woman aged 45-59 years with acute or convalescent COVID-19. The J gene is TRBJ2-1, the V gene TRBV27; 7 bases are shared with TRBD1. CDR3 bases: TGTGCCAGCAGTTCAGGGGGCAATGAGCAGTTCTTC. Encoded protein: CASSSGGNEQFF.